Following are 32 T cell receptor beta chains from one sample sequenced in a study of T cell repertoires in cytomegalovirus infection. TCRdb independently ran MiXCR on the reads; one entry per CDR3 protein. Of roughly 220,000 distinct CDR3 sequences listed, 38% are singletons. These receptors' antigens are unknown. This material consisted of CD8+ T cells from cultured PBMCs, taken from culture after CMV antigen stimulation. These receptor sequences come from a human donor in good health (CMV status not recorded). Some clones in this sample may be carry-over from other donors' samples.

This clonotype was seen a few times. This sequence joins TRBV7-8 and TRBJ1-4, with a tentative D call TRBD1 (5 bases). The germline V gene has CDR1 SGHVS and CDR2 FQNEAQ. There are 15 residues in the CDR3. V was cut by 6 bases and J by 4 bases, with 15 bases left in between. CDR3 sequence reads: CASRYWDGDNEKLFF. The CDR3 DNA reads TGTGCCAGCAGGTACTGGGACGGCGATAATGAAAAACTGTTTTTT. The complete variable domain, with remaining parts taken from reference TRBV7-8 and TRBJ1-4, reads GAGVSQSPRYKVAKRGQDVALRCDPISGHVSLFWYQQALGQGPEFLTYFQNEAQLDKSGLPSDRFFAERPEGSVSTLKIQRTQQEDSAVYLCASRYWDGDNEKLFFGSGTQLSVL.

This clonotype was detected a few times. The chain is built from TRBV6-1 and TRBJ1-2; a weak D match, TRBD1 (5 bases). The V end lost 1 base, the J end lost 4 bases, and 19 bases lay between the germline ends. Per germline, CDR1 MNHNS and CDR2 SASEGT. The CDR3 covers 17 residues. The CDR3 DNA reads TGTGCCAGCAGTGAAGGGGTCGCGACAGCCTCTGGCTATGGCTACACCTTC. Translated: CASSEGVATASGYGYTF.

This chain connects TRBV7-9 to TRBJ1-2, with 8 bases matching TRBD1. V trimming: 3 bases; J trimming: 4 bases; junction bases outside the gene matches: 7. CDR3 length: 15 amino acids. Per germline, CDR1 SEHNR and CDR2 FQNEAQ (reference sequence). Here the CDR3 DNA reads TGTGCCAGCAGCTTTGGACAGGGCATTGTCTATGGCTACACCTTC. Translation gives CASSFGQGIVYGYTF.

V usage is TRBV29-1 and J usage is TRBJ1-1; 8 bases line up with TRBD1. In germline, CDR1 is SQVTM, CDR2 ANQGSEA. V shed 2 bases and J 8 bases; nucleotides not matched to a gene: 10. This CDR3 has 14 amino acids. The CDR3 loop is CSVEQGTGGFEAFF. CDR3 sequence (DNA): TGCAGCGTTGAACAGGGTACAGGGGGGTTCGAAGCTTTCTTT.

This clonotype was seen once. The chain is built from TRBV7-4 and TRBJ2-7; TRBD2 matches 7 bases. Germline CDR1 and CDR2: SGHVT and SQSDAQ. Trimming removed 2 bases from V and 7 bases from J; junction bases left unmatched: 8. This CDR3 comprises 14 residues. The CDR3 nucleotides read TGTGCCAGCAGCTTAAAGGCGGGAGCGGGAGAGCAGTACTTC. Translated, it gives CASSLKAGAGEQYF.

The sample holds a few counts of this clonotype. This sequence joins TRBV28 and TRBJ2-7; 7 nucleotides agree with TRBD1. CDR1 and CDR2 (germline): MDHEN, SYDVKM. The CDR3 loop spans 14 amino acids. Losses at the gene ends were 6 bases for V and 5 bases for J; bases not matched to a gene: 10. This CDR3 is CASSRPGQRDEQYF. The CDR3 DNA sequence: TGTGCCAGCAGCCGACCGGGACAGAGGGACGAGCAGTACTTC.

A few counts support this clonotype. The chain uses TRBV12-3 or TRBV12-4 and TRBJ2-3, with 8 bases lining up with TRBD2. This CDR3 contains 14 residues. V was pared by 5 bases and J by 6 bases, with 7 bases of the junction left unmatched. This CDR3 is CASSLGGAVDTQYF. CDR3 DNA sequence: TGTGCCAGCAGTCTCGGGGGGGCGGTGGATACGCAGTATTTT.

This clonotype was seen only a few times. The rearrangement uses TRBV27 and TRBJ2-1; maybe TRBD1 (5 bases). In germline, CDR1 is MNHEY, CDR2 SMNVEV (reference sequence). The CDR3 has 14 amino acids. Deletions cut 6 bases from V and 0 bases from J, with 9 bases between. The CDR3 DNA reads TGTGCCAGCAGCCAGGGTAGCTCCTACAATGAGCAGTTCTTC. Translating it yields CASSQGSSYNEQFF.

This chain links TRBV7-3 with TRBJ2-5; 9 nucleotides agree with TRBD1. The CDR3 length is 15 residues. Germline CDR1 and CDR2: SGHTA and FQGTGA. Germline trimming cut 0 bases from V and 5 bases from J; bases unmatched to any gene: 4. CDR3 sequence reads: CASSLTSGTGETQYF. As DNA, the CDR3 is TGTGCCAGCAGCTTAACTTCCGGGACAGGGGAGACCCAGTACTTC. Complete variable domain (other parts from reference TRBV7-3 and TRBJ2-5): GAGVSQTPSNKVTEKGKYVELRCDPISGHTALYWYRQSLGQGPEFLIYFQGTGAADDSGLPNDRFFAVRPEGSVSTLKIQRTERGDSAVYLCASSLTSGTGETQYFGPGTRLLVL.

The chain links TRBV27 to TRBJ2-1, with TRBD1 matching over 8 bases. The length of the CDR3 is 15 residues. Germline-derived CDR1 and CDR2 are MNHEY and SMNVEV (reference sequence). V shed 4 bases and J 9 bases; nucleotides not matched to a gene: 11. The CDR3 region has the DNA TGTGCCAGCAGTTCCCTCATAGGACAGGGTGTTGAGCAGTTCTTC. Protein product: CASSSLIGQGVEQFF.

This chain joins TRBV24-1 and TRBJ2-3; D not resolved. The V and J ends lost 3 bases and 5 bases respectively, with 11 bases between them. The CDR3 has 14 residues. The germline CDR1 and CDR2 sequences are KGHDR and SFDVKD. The CDR3 spells CATSDPTLKDTQYF. CDR3 sequence (DNA): TGTGCCACCAGTGATCCCACACTCAAAGATACGCAGTATTTT.

This chain links TRBV9 with TRBJ1-5; tentative D call: TRBD1 (5 bases). Germline V gene lookup returns CDR1 SGDLS and CDR2 YYNGEE. The CDR3 is made up of 15 amino acids. The V end was cut by 0 bases, the J end by 6 bases, with 13 bases between. The CDR3 bases are TGTGCCAGCAGCGTAGTTGGGGACCTTGGTCAGCCCCAGCATTTT. This gives the protein CASSVVGDLGQPQHF.

This chain links TRBV9 with TRBJ2-5, with 10 nucleotides matching TRBD2. This CDR3 contains 16 residues. The germline V gene encodes CDR1 SGDLS and CDR2 YYNGEE. With 0 bases clipped from V and 1 base from J, the junction kept 3 bases outside the gene matches. The CDR3 is CASSVVAGGIQETQYF. The CDR3 nucleotides read TGTGCCAGCAGCGTAGTAGCGGGGGGAATCCAAGAGACCCAGTACTTC. The full variable domain, with the rest looked up from reference TRBV9 and TRBJ2-5, is DSGVTQTPKHLITATGQRVTLRCSPRSGDLSVYWYQQSLDQGLQFLIQYYNGEERAKGNILERFSAQQFPDLHSELNLSSLELGDSALYFCASSVVAGGIQETQYFGPGTRLLVL.

This clonotype came up a few times. The V call is TRBV7-4, the J call TRBJ2-7, with D possibly matching TRBD2 (7 bases). Trimming took off 5 bases at V and 5 bases at J, with 16 bases between the two ends. The CDR3 spans 14 residues. Germline assignment: CDR1 SGHVT and CDR2 SQSDAQ. CDR3 in amino acids: CASSPEGGPNEQYF. CDR3 DNA: TGTGCCAGCAGCCCAGAGGGGGGGCCTAACGAGCAGTACTTC.

This clonotype was seen a handful of times. The chain recombines TRBV2 with TRBJ2-2; TRBD2 matches at 9 bases. Germline trimming cut 4 bases from V and 1 base from J; bases unmatched to any gene: 1. The CDR3 contains 15 residues. Germline V gene sequence: CDR1 SNHLY, CDR2 FYNNEI. The CDR3 DNA follows: TGTGCCAGCAGTGCTAGCGGGGTGAACACCGGGGAGCTGTTTTTT. Protein: CASSASGVNTGELFF.

About this clonotype itself: A junction boundary mismatches the germline segment, possibly from a read error. The chain recombines TRBV4-1 with TRBJ2-1; 9 positions match TRBD2. The CDR3 loop spans 15 amino acids. CDR1 is MGHRA and CDR2 is YSYEKL in the germline V gene. For the CDR3, the DNA is TGCACCAGCAGCTATAGCGGGAGAACCGGCAATGAGCAGTTCTTC. Protein product: CTSSYSGRTGNEQFF.

This clonotype has only a few counts. This chain connects TRBV7-2 to TRBJ2-3; weak D call: TRBD2 (7 bases). V was clipped by 4 bases and J by 4 bases, with 18 bases between them. The CDR3 sequence is 16 residues long. Germline lookup yields CDR1 SGHTA and CDR2 FQGNSA. The CDR3 coding sequence is TGTGCCAGCAGCTGGAGGGGGGGCAATAGGGCAGATACGCAGTATTTT. Protein sequence: CASSWRGGNRADTQYF.

The chain is built from TRBV5-6 and TRBJ2-2; D may be TRBD1 or TRBD2 (5 bases each). Trimming left V 2 bases short and J 0 bases short, with 26 bases between. This CDR3 comprises 21 residues. CDR1 SGHDT and CDR2 YYEEEE come from the germline V gene. DNA of the CDR3: TGTGCCAGCAGCTTTTTGGCACCAACTAGAGGACATTCCGCGAACACCGGGGAGCTGTTTTTT. This gives the protein CASSFLAPTRGHSANTGELFF.

The gene calls are TRBV11-2 and TRBJ2-5, with 10 bases lining up with TRBD2. Germline loops: CDR1 SGHAT, CDR2 FQNNGV. V shed 3 bases and J 1 base; nucleotides not matched to a gene: 5. The CDR3 is 16 residues long. The DNA for the CDR3 is TGTGCCAGCAGCTTTAGCGGGGGGACTCTCCAAGAGACCCAGTACTTC. Translating gives CASSFSGGTLQETQYF.

There are many counts of this clonotype. J is TRBJ2-7 and V is TRBV20-1; unclear D gene. Trimming took off 5 bases at V and 4 bases at J, with 12 bases between the two ends. In germline, CDR1 is DFQATT, CDR2 SNEGSKA (reference sequence). The CDR3 totals 12 residues. CDR3 residues: CSAGLIGYEQYF. DNA of the CDR3: TGCAGTGCTGGCTTAATCGGGTACGAGCAGTACTTC.

The chain links TRBV20-1 to TRBJ2-7, with 9 bases matching TRBD1. This CDR3 is 14 amino acids long. V dropped 1 base and J dropped 2; count of bases not matched to a gene: 3. Germline assignment: CDR1 DFQATT and CDR2 SNEGSKA (reference sequence). CDR3 bases: TGCAGTGCTAGAGGGACAGGGGTGACCTACGAGCAGTACTTC. Its translation: CSARGTGVTYEQYF.

This clonotype has at least ten counts. The J gene is TRBJ1-1, the V gene TRBV12-3 or TRBV12-4; 7 nucleotides align to TRBD1. V gave up 3 bases and J gave up 11 bases; unmatched junction bases: 9. The CDR3 has 13 residues. CDR3 sequence reads: CASSLRGRFSAFF. In nucleotides, the CDR3 is TGTGCCAGCAGTTTGAGGGGGCGATTTTCTGCTTTCTTT.

The table lists this clonotype with a few counts. The chain recombines TRBV19 with TRBJ1-5, with D unclear. V was trimmed by 3 bases and J by 7 bases, leaving 19 bases between them. The CDR3 extends over 16 amino acids. CDR1 is LNHDA and CDR2 is SQIVND in the germline V gene (reference sequence). The CDR3: CASSMDVGRRGQPQHF. The CDR3 region has the DNA TGTGCCAGTAGTATGGATGTAGGCCGGAGAGGACAGCCCCAGCATTTT. Variable domain in full (rest from reference TRBV19 and TRBJ1-5): DGGITQSPKYLFRKEGQNVTLSCEQNLNHDAMYWYRQDPGQGLRLIYYSQIVNDFQKGDIAEGYSVSREKKESFPLTVTSAQKNPTAFYLCASSMDVGRRGQPQHFGDGTRLSIL.

The chain has TRBV27 and TRBJ2-1, with no clear D. The CDR3 is 13 amino acids. In germline, CDR1 is MNHEY, CDR2 SMNVEV (reference sequence). Trimming stripped 8 bases from V and 0 bases from J, with 8 bases between. CDR3 sequence (DNA): TGTGCCAGCGCACCCCCCTCCTACAATGAGCAGTTCTTC. Protein sequence: CASAPPSYNEQFF.

The chain employs TRBV7-9 and TRBJ1-1; D might be TRBD1 (6 bases). CDR1 SEHNR and CDR2 FQNEAQ come from the germline V gene (reference sequence). The CDR3 has 13 amino acids. The V and J ends lost 4 bases and 1 base respectively, with 7 bases between them. The CDR3 region is CASSSQGNTEAFF. The CDR3 DNA follows: TGTGCCAGCAGCTCACAGGGGAACACTGAAGCTTTCTTT.

The V and J genes are TRBV9 and TRBJ2-2; D is perhaps TRBD1 (5 bases). Per germline, CDR1 SGDLS and CDR2 YYNGEE. Trimming stripped 7 bases from V and 2 bases from J, with 12 bases between. The CDR3 is made up of 14 amino acids. CDR3 coding DNA: TGTGCCAGCGATGACAGCCCTAACACCGGGGAGCTGTTTTTT. This encodes CASDDSPNTGELFF. Combining the CDR3 with reference TRBV9 and TRBJ2-2 gives the whole variable domain DSGVTQTPKHLITATGQRVTLRCSPRSGDLSVYWYQQSLDQGLQFLIQYYNGEERAKGNILERFSAQQFPDLHSELNLSSLELGDSALYFCASDDSPNTGELFFGEGSRLTVL.

V gene TRBV5-6 combines with J gene TRBJ2-5; D assignment may be TRBD1 or TRBD2 (5 bases each). Deletions cut 5 bases from V and 5 bases from J, with 13 bases between. The CDR3 covers 13 residues. Germline loops: CDR1 SGHDT, CDR2 YYEEEE. The CDR3 DNA reads TGTGCCAGCAGGGGGGAGACTAAGGAGACCCAGTACTTC. This encodes CASRGETKETQYF. Drawing the rest from reference TRBV5-6 and TRBJ2-5, the complete variable domain is DAGVTQSPTHLIKTRGQQVTLRCSPKSGHDTVSWYQQALGQGPQFIFQYYEEEERQRGNFPDRFSGHQFPNYSSELNVNALLLGDSALYLCASRGETKETQYFGPGTRLLVL.

This clonotype has a handful of counts. The chain uses TRBV2 and TRBJ2-4; D could derive from TRBD1 or TRBD2 (5 bases each). The CDR3 has 14 residues. Germline assignment: CDR1 SNHLY and CDR2 FYNNEI. Trimming stripped 7 bases from V and 2 bases from J, with 12 bases between. CDR3: CASNGGDTKNIQYF. DNA for the CDR3: TGTGCCAGCAATGGGGGAGATACCAAAAACATTCAGTACTTC.

The chain uses TRBV29-1 and TRBJ1-4; a possible D gene is TRBD1 (6 bases). The V and J ends lost 6 bases and 3 bases respectively, with 14 bases between them. Germline V gene sequence: CDR1 SQVTM, CDR2 ANQGSEA. The CDR3 has 14 amino acids. This chain's CDR3 is CSVFEGGPNEKLFF. For the CDR3, the DNA is TGCAGCGTGTTCGAGGGGGGGCCTAATGAAAAACTGTTTTTT.

In this sample, this clonotype turned up a few times. The gene calls are TRBV11-2 and TRBJ2-1; TRBD2 matches at 9 bases. Germline assignment: CDR1 SGHAT and CDR2 FQNNGV. V shed 0 bases and J 7 bases; nucleotides not matched to a gene: 10. The CDR3 spans 17 residues. In DNA, the CDR3 is TGTGCCAGCAGCTTAGAAATGTATGGCGGGGGGGTAAATGAGCAGTTCTTC. This encodes CASSLEMYGGGVNEQFF. Drawing the rest from reference TRBV11-2 and TRBJ2-1, the complete variable domain is EAGVAQSPRYKIIEKRQSVAFWCNPISGHATLYWYQQILGQGPKLLIQFQNNGVVDDSQLPKDRFSAERLKGVDSTLKIQPAKLEDSAVYLCASSLEMYGGGVNEQFFGPGTRLTVL.

This clonotype was detected only a few times. V gene TRBV11-3 combines with J gene TRBJ2-1; D might be TRBD1 (6 bases). Between the trimmed V and J ends, which lost 4 bases and 4 bases, there was a span of 11 bases. Germline CDR1 and CDR2: SGHNT and YENEEA. The CDR3 totals 14 residues. CDR3 protein: CASSSRTAYNEQFF. CDR3 sequence (DNA): TGTGCCAGCAGCTCCCGGACAGCTTACAATGAGCAGTTCTTC.

Here the CDR3 reads CASSQTGGGEQFF. In DNA form, the CDR3 reads TGTGCCAGCAGCCAGACGGGGGGCGGTGAGCAGTTCTTC. V and J are TRBV5-4 and TRBJ2-1; D is perhaps TRBD2 (7 bases). Trimming pared 4 bases from V and 9 bases from J, leaving 14 bases between. This CDR3 spans 13 amino acids. The germline V gene has CDR1 SGHNT and CDR2 YYREEE (reference sequence).